This T cell receptor (beta chain) was sequenced for a study of CD8+CD57+ T cells in acquired aplastic anemia. For the study at large: The mean DNA yield obtained from sorted CD4+ and CD8+ cells came to roughly 3.4 ug. For CD4+ cells, healthy donors had an average of about 10.8 million reads.

This clonotype was seen repeatedly, ten times or more. Its antigen is not known. Germline CDR1 MNHEY, CDR2 SVGAGI. V was cut by 2 bases and J by 5 bases, with 9 bases left in between. The CDR3 extends over 14 amino acids. Study-wide results and caveats: Between the patient and control groups, CD8+ Simpson's diversity did not differ significantly. Patients had around 30 CD8+ CDR3 sequences in common with controls (the shared set).

Genomic DNA constituted the template upon which TCR beta VDJ and CDR3 profiling was performed. One entry per CDR3 protein, called by TCRdb with MiXCR from the reads. The sample records 100,000 to 150,000 distinct CDR3 sequences, around two fifths being singletons. This clonotype was sampled from a human donor in good health, serving as a control. The chain joins TRBV6-5 to TRBJ1-4; D call uncertain. The material sequenced was sorted CD4+, CD8+, or CD8+CD57+ T cells (not recorded which) from PBMCs. The CDR3, as DNA: TGTGCCAGCAGTTACGCGGGCACAAATGAAAAACTGTTTTTT. Its translation is CASSYAGTNEKLFF.